This paragraph covers one T cell receptor (beta chain) sequence. As yet, its antigen is unknown. This sample was taken from a study of shared clonotypes between healthy human individuals. On the study more broadly: In total, the donors were two women and a few men aged 18 to 49.

Study outcomes and limitations: Among donors, the sharing of clonotypes was expected to be influenced by sequencing depth. Clonotype sharing across several donors was observed for around 4.8% of naive CD4 clonotypes. Lower generation probabilities were found for non-shared clonotypes than for those shared by all four donors.

The protocol was immunoSEQ multiplex PCR, while the TCRdb copy is restricted to in-frame clones and leaves out a portion. This table holds over 2,000,000 clones, approximately 92% found once. Only CD45RO-negative cells positively selected for CCR7 counted as naive CD8 cells, so terminally differentiated effector memory CD45RA+ cells were excluded. This CDR3 is 14 amino acids long. J gave up 5 bases and V 0 bases, and 3 bases lay outside the gene matches. Germline V gene sequence: CDR1 WSHSY, CDR2 SAAADI. The sample comprised naive CD8+ T cells from PBMCs. The V and J genes are TRBV10-2 and TRBJ2-7; 8 bases align to TRBD1. The origin of this receptor is a man between 18 and 35 years old in good health. Some clones in this sample may be carry-over from other donors' samples. CDR3 sequence: CASSESAGGDEQYF. The CDR3 DNA reads TGCGCCAGCAGTGAGTCGGCAGGGGGCGACGAGCAGTACTTC.